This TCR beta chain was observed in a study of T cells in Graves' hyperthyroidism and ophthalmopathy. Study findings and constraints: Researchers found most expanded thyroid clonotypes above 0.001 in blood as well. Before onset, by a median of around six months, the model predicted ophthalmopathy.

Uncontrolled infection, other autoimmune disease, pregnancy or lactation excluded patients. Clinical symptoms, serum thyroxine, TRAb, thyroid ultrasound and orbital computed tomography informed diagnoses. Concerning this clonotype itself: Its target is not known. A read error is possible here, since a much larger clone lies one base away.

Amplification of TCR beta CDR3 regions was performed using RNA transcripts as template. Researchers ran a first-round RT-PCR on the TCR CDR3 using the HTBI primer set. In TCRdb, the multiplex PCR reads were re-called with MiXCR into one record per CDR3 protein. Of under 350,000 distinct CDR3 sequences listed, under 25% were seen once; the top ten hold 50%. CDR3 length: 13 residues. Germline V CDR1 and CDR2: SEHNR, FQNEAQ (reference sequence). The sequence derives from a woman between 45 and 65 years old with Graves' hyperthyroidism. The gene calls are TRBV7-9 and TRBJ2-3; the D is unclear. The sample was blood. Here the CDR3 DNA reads TGTGCCAGCAGCACCTATAGCACAGATGCGCAGTATTTT. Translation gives CASSTYSTDAQYF.